This T cell receptor beta chain was captured by sequencing in a study of cytomegalovirus exposure and HLA in healthy donors (dated 2017 in TCRdb). Regarding the research as a whole: An earlier analysis of a few hundred of the donors reported approximately 280 Gb of sequence data and around 120 million unique TCR beta sequences obtained from around 170 million T cells. About 280 gigabases of sequencing data and around 87 million unique TCR sequences were included in an early release covering roughly 600 HLA-typed donors. Of the approximately 400 genotyped donors, over 65% fell in the genetic ancestry cluster associated with self-reported Caucasian donors. The study aimed to test whether signatures of past pathogen exposure could be identified by cataloging public T cell receptors. The study profiled the T cell repertoires of 550 to 700 subjects by immunosequencing and related them to cytomegalovirus serostatus. In addition to the first cohort of 650 to 800 subjects, a separate validation cohort of 130 or so different subjects was used. The study combined high-throughput TCR immunosequencing, statistical association of individual TCRs with disease status, and machine learning to predict cytomegalovirus infection status. In a later analysis, previously published TCR beta repertoires from more than 500 donors were re-analyzed and high-resolution HLA genotyping was added so that TCR occurrence patterns could be studied. The later analysis used no new phenotypic data to find candidate immune exposures, relying instead on TCR beta sequences and their occurrence across donors. An earlier analysis of 500 to 750 of the donors applied high-throughput TCR beta sequencing to assess whether each TCR beta V gene segment acted as functional or pseudogenic. Donor age, sex, ethnicity and CMV serostatus were collected together with the repertoire data. In a later genetic analysis, genome-wide SNP genotypes for about 65% of the roughly 700 donors were used, and that subset was treated as a discovery cohort. Every discovery cohort repertoire had been produced on one sequencing platform. Class I and class II HLA loci were covered by the typing at four-digit resolution. Typing coverage varied by locus: about 629-640 donors for A, B, C, DRB1 and DQB1; approximately 520 for DQA1; about 570 for DPA1; some 470 for DPB1. About five DR-DQ haplotypes were treated as single units for association and clustering because of strong linkage in the cohort. Among roughly 400 genotyped donors of the cohort, an average of roughly 230,000 unique TCR beta nucleotide sequences was sequenced per donor, of which 15% to 20% were non-productive.

The cohort was made up of approximately 670 healthy bone marrow donors. All cohort members were sampled while nominally healthy, although unrecorded immune exposures were likely present. The donor was CMV seronegative and was included in the group of approximately 350 seronegative cohort members. A peripheral blood sample was provided by each donor, and peripheral blood mononuclear cells were used for TCR beta sequencing. Genomic DNA was extracted from the blood cell samples with the Qiagen DNeasy Blood Extraction Kit. Of note for this clone: Its antigen is still unknown. No base quality information exists; no much larger clone differs at one position.

Libraries were prepared through the immunoSEQ multiplex PCR assay. The multiplex PCR relied on a mix of 60 forward primers for TCR Vbeta segments and 13 reverse primers for TCR Jbeta segments. The CDR3 region of rearranged TCR beta genes was amplified from genomic DNA with a multiplex PCR assay. The amplified TCR beta libraries were sequenced on the Illumina HiSeq System as 87-base-pair reads. The paper's processing steps were these. In a later analysis, some 80 million unique TCR beta chains were counted across the roughly 610 repertoires, and roughly 11 million of these chains were shared by at least two donors. To remove PCR and sequencing errors, raw reads were error-corrected and collapsed into unique sequences using a nearest-neighbor algorithm that merged closely related sequences. V, D and J gene segments were assigned by aligning CDR3 sequences to IMGT reference sequences. For a sequence to be retained, at least a six-nucleotide match to both a V gene segment and a J gene segment was required. Rearrangements were called productive when the CDR3 lacked stop codons and stayed in frame with V and J; all others were non-productive. Following IMGT convention, CDR3 was defined as the stretch from the second conserved V-encoded cysteine up to the conserved J-encoded phenylalanine. The earlier analysis of 500 to 650 of the donors excluded any sequence lacking an unambiguous match to a single V gene segment. In an earlier analysis of 500 to 750 of the donors, V segments were called functional above 56.7% productive rearrangements and were called segregating when the between-donor standard deviation exceeded 5%. A statistical classification framework was built to diagnose cytomegalovirus status from the catalog of TCR beta chain sequences. V and J gene assignment, in a later analysis, came from comparing TCR nucleotide sequences with IMGT/GENE-DB human TR gene sequences. In a later analysis, CDR3 sequences and most-parsimonious VDJ recombination scenarios were assigned using the TCRdist pipeline. In a later analysis, each TCR beta chain was defined by its CDR3 amino acid sequence together with its V-gene family, and reads lacking a unique V-gene family were excluded. To address suspected cross-contamination and a sequencing artifact, a later analysis removed several hundred highly shared, low-generation-probability nucleotide sequences. In a later analysis, a clonal expansion index was calculated for each public chain from normalized within-repertoire ranks of inferred template counts. In a later analysis, generation probabilities were computed with a VDJ recombination model fitted to out-of-frame rearrangements, and the resulting probabilities were checked against IGoR. Hypergeometric tests were used in a later analysis to score TCR-TCR, TCR-HLA and TCR-CMV co-occurrence, with a repertoire-size bias correction applied to the TCR pairs. In a later analysis, false discovery rates were estimated by permuting HLA or CMV assignments 20 times. A later analysis grouped co-occurring TCRs with DBSCAN, adding TCRdist sequence similarity when clustering within HLA-allele-positive subsets. For co-occurrence clustering, repertoires with fewer than 30,000 or more than 120,000 public chains were excluded, along with a handful of repertoires with anomalous nucleotide sharing. Entries here come from immuneACCESS through TCRdb and include only in-frame sequences with V and J called. Some clones fail to appear in such tables; in the studies checked, an unresolved V gene covers under half of the shortfall, and the cause of the remainder is unknown. That table furnishes V, J and clone size, whereas the DNA furnished D and trimming. Present in this sample are about 200,000 clones, 70% to 80% of which were seen just once. Nearly 3% of the sample goes to the ten largest clones.

Paper-wide results and their limitations: A later genetic analysis reported fewer N-insertions in productive TCRs among donors in an Asian-associated ancestry cluster than the roughly 620-donor mean. Immune exposure information for the cohort was limited to CMV serostatus. A further reported finding was that TCR beta sequences accurately predicted the HLA-A and HLA-B alleles for most subjects in the first cohort. A cluster of highly shared sequence variants was judged likely to represent a technical artifact of the sequencing pipeline. Most CMV-associated TCR beta chains appeared to be HLA-restricted in a later analysis, and the HLA associations seemed to be driven largely by CMV exposure. This cohort had only TCR beta chains sequenced, and the lack of alpha or paired-chain data limited which features could be detected. Compared with equally common non-associated chains, HLA-associated TCR beta chains in a later analysis were more clonally expanded and had lower generation probabilities. Most TCR sequences were observed very rarely across donors, whereas some public TCRs were present in many individuals. Linkage disequilibrium might explain the correlated functional status among segregating V segments, but an unknown experimental factor could not be excluded. In vitro tests confirmed that a few of the cytomegalovirus-associated TCR beta chains recognize cytomegalovirus antigens. In both the original and validation cohorts, the classifier was reported to diagnose cytomegalovirus status with high specificity and sensitivity. In the study, 150 to 200 TCR beta chains were listed as associated with cytomegalovirus. Sequencing depth was assumed to be roughly uniform across donors in the presence/absence analyses, though that assumption may not hold. In an earlier analysis of approximately 590 of the donors, most TCR beta V segments appeared in productive rearrangements about 87% or about 30% of the time, broadly matching IMGT annotations. According to a later analysis, parvovirus B19, influenza, CMV and Epstein-Barr virus appeared linked to several top co-occurrence clusters. The earlier analysis of almost 600 of the donors excluded roughly 17 rarely observed V segments, including chromosome 9 orphons, because counts were too low. An association between a missense DCLRE1C variant and V-gene and J-gene trimming of TCR beta chains was found in a later genetic analysis and replicated in an independent cohort. Because HLA typing was unavailable for some donors at each locus, only the typed subset was used in association tests. In a later analysis, some 18,000 TCR beta sequences were associated with specific HLA alleles at a false discovery rate of 0.05. When HLA alleles, especially DR and DQ, strongly co-occurred, attributing TCR associations to individual alleles was difficult. According to a later analysis, TCR association rates differed among HLA loci, with DRB1 alleles showing the most associated TCRs and HLA-C alleles showing the fewest. According to the authors, the approach could potentially be generalized to other disease states and immunological phenotypes.

The TCR originated in a woman in her twenties or thirties in good health and CMV-seronegative. Sequencing was carried out using PBMCs.

This receptor carries the CDR3 CASSVTDSLLAEAFF. Here is the DNA: TGTGCCAGCAGTGTCACGGACAGCCTGCTCGCTGAAGCTTTCTTT. In this chain, TRBV2 is recombined with TRBJ1-1; a weak D assignment points to TRBD1 (6 bases agree). Taken from the germline V gene, the CDR1 and CDR2 loops are SNHLY and FYNNEI. The CDR3 holds 15 amino acids from the cysteine to the phenylalanine. Of the read, only the CDR3 DNA is kept; its 45 bases are in frame from base 1. V loses 4 bases, J loses 6 bases, and the germline ends lie 18 bases apart.